The 15 T cell receptor beta chains in this list originate from one sample, sequenced in a study of blood T cell repertoires in COVID-19. Clones were read by immunoSEQ multiplex PCR, and TCRdb kept only the in-frame ones, dropping some. Of 150,000 to 200,000 clones listed, about 87% are singletons. Sequenced: peripheral blood. These receptor sequences come from a man in his sixties with acute or convalescent COVID-19.

This chain connects TRBV6-1 to TRBJ2-7; 7 nucleotides align to TRBD1. CDR3 length: 13 amino acids. Germline V CDR1 and CDR2: MNHNS, SASEGT. Trimming at V came to 4 bases and at J to 3 bases, leaving 3 bases not matched to a gene. CDR3 sequence (DNA): TGTGCCAGCAGTGGAGCAGGGGGCTACGAGCAGTACGTC. The encoded protein is CASSGAGGYEQYV.

The rearrangement joins TRBV15 to TRBJ1-2, with D maybe TRBD1 (5 bases). The V gene lost 3 bases and the J gene lost 10 bases, with 18 bases spanning the gap. CDR3 size: 14 residues. CDR1 and CDR2 from the germline V gene are LNHNV and YYDKDF (reference sequence). The CDR3 nucleotides are TGTGCCACCAGCAGTTCAACAGGTTGGCGGCTCTACACCTTC. This translates into CATSSSTGWRLYTF.

The chain employs TRBV19 and TRBJ1-5; D is possibly TRBD1 (5 bases). V dropped 3 bases and J dropped 4 bases, with 13 bases sitting between them. Germline V gene lookup returns CDR1 LNHDA and CDR2 SQIVND (reference sequence). There are 15 residues in the CDR3. CDR3 in DNA: TGTGCCAGTAGTATTGGGGCAGGGTCTAATCAGCCCCAGCATTTT. Translating gives CASSIGAGSNQPQHF.

The J gene is TRBJ1-1, the V gene TRBV3-1 (or the pseudogene TRBV3-2); the D gene is possibly TRBD1 (5 bases). The V end was cut by 3 bases, the J end by 4 bases, with 9 bases between. From germline, CDR1 is LGHDT and CDR2 YNNKEL (reference sequence). CDR3 length: 13 residues. Written as DNA, the CDR3 is TGTGCCAGCAGCCACGACAGAGCCACTGAAGCTTTCTTT. Amino acid sequence: CASSHDRATEAFF.

This chain connects TRBV19 to TRBJ1-3, with D maybe TRBD1 (5 bases). Germline CDR1 is LNHDA and CDR2 is SQIVND (reference sequence). V dropped 3 bases and J dropped 0 bases, with 9 bases sitting between them. This CDR3 comprises 15 residues. For the CDR3, the DNA is TGTGCCAGTAGTATTACAGGTTACTCTGGAAACACCATATATTTT. This translates into CASSITGYSGNTIYF.

The chain employs TRBV5-1 and TRBJ1-1; 12 bases map to TRBD1. J lost 5 bases, V lost 9 bases, and 11 bases had no gene match. The germline V gene encodes CDR1 SGHRS and CDR2 YFSETQ. The CDR3 loop spans 15 amino acids. CDR3 region: CATYPGQGAGTEAFF. The CDR3 DNA follows: TGCGCCACCTATCCGGGACAGGGGGCTGGAACTGAAGCTTTCTTT.

The chain employs TRBV5-1 and TRBJ1-1, with D maybe TRBD1 (6 bases). Trimming shortened V by 4 bases and J by 1 base, and 8 bases separated the two germline ends. Germline lookup yields CDR1 SGHRS and CDR2 YFSETQ. CDR3 size: 13 residues. The CDR3 protein is CASSADRNTEAFF. CDR3 nucleotides: TGCGCCAGCAGCGCGGACAGGAACACTGAAGCTTTCTTT.

In its sample, this clone was seen once. The chain joins TRBV15 to TRBJ2-7; D gene unclear. This CDR3 is 14 amino acids long. Germline V CDR1 and CDR2: LNHNV, YYDKDF (reference sequence). Trimming cost V 0 bases and J 2 bases, with 8 bases left between them. CDR3 sequence (DNA): TGTGCCACCAGCAGAGATATAACAGCCTACGAGCAGTACTTC. This sequence encodes CATSRDITAYEQYF.

This clone was detected once. This sequence joins TRBV9 and TRBJ2-3; tentative D call: TRBD1 (6 bases). Germline CDR1 SGDLS, CDR2 YYNGEE. V lost 2 bases and J lost 6, with 16 bases in between. This CDR3 is built from 15 residues. The CDR3 bases are TGTGCCAGCAGCGTTCACAGGGAGTTGACGGATACGCAGTATTTT. Its translation is CASSVHRELTDTQYF.

As to this clone: One end of the junction does not line up with germline, which may come from a read error. The rearrangement uses TRBV28 and TRBJ1-5, with TRBD1 matching over 8 bases. This CDR3 has 19 amino acids. Germline V gene lookup returns CDR1 MDHEN and CDR2 SYDVKM. CDR3: CASTLGQGARPGRNQPQHF. CDR3 nucleotide sequence: TGTGCCAGCACTTTAGGGCAGGGGGCGCGTCCTGGGCGCAATCAGCCCCAGCATTTT.

The rearrangement uses TRBV13 and TRBJ1-5, with D tentatively TRBD1 (5 bases). V was shortened by 5 bases and J by 0 bases, with 11 bases between the two germline ends. The CDR3 covers 15 residues. Germline CDR1 reads PRHDT; CDR2 reads FYEKMQ (reference sequence). CDR3 nucleotide sequence: TGTGCCAGCAGCGAACGGGGGGTTAGCAATCAGCCCCAGCATTTT. It specifies CASSERGVSNQPQHF. Filled out from reference TRBV13 and TRBJ1-5, the complete variable domain reads AAGVIQSPRHLIKEKRETATLKCYPIPRHDTVYWYQQGPGQDPQFLISFYEKMQSDKGSIPDRFSAQQFSDYHSELNMSSLELGDSALYFCASSERGVSNQPQHFGDGTRLSIL.

The CDR3 coding sequence is TGTGCCTGGTTTAGCGGGAGGGCCGCGGCAGATACGCAGTATTTT. This encodes CAWFSGRAAADTQYF. The rearrangement links TRBV30 to TRBJ2-3; TRBD2 matches at 11 bases. The V gene end was trimmed by 5 bases and the J gene end by 4 bases; junction bases not matched to a gene: 8. The CDR3 has 15 amino acids. Germline V gives CDR1 GTSNPN, CDR2 SVGIG (reference sequence).

J is TRBJ1-6 and V is TRBV19, with a weak D call TRBD1 (6 bases). V lost 4 bases, J lost 7 bases, and 17 bases lay in between. The V gene's germline CDR1 is LNHDA and CDR2 SQIVND (reference sequence). The CDR3 runs 16 residues. CDR3 sequence: CASSRNRDRKNSPLHF. CDR3 nucleotide sequence: TGTGCCAGTAGTAGAAACAGGGATCGAAAGAATTCACCCCTCCACTTT. The whole variable domain, filled in from reference TRBV19 and TRBJ1-6, reads DGGITQSPKYLFRKEGQNVTLSCEQNLNHDAMYWYRQDPGQGLRLIYYSQIVNDFQKGDIAEGYSVSREKKESFPLTVTSAQKNPTAFYLCASSRNRDRKNSPLHFGNGTRLTVT.

The gene calls are TRBV5-1 and TRBJ2-3; D gene ambiguous. V was shortened by 1 base and J by 4 bases, with 13 bases between the two germline ends. Germline loops: CDR1 SGHRS, CDR2 YFSETQ. The CDR3 loop spans 15 amino acids. The CDR3 nucleotides read TGCGCCAGCAGCTTGTACGATCCGTCGGCAGATACGCAGTATTTT. The encoded protein is CASSLYDPSADTQYF.

This chain links TRBV5-4 with TRBJ2-3; weak D call: TRBD2 (6 bases). Germline CDR1 is SGHNT and CDR2 is YYREEE (reference sequence). The CDR3 runs 16 residues. Trimming cost V 4 bases and J 4 bases, with 19 bases left between them. The CDR3 sequence: CASSQGAGLVADTQYF. The DNA for the CDR3 is TGTGCCAGCAGCCAGGGCGCGGGGTTGGTTGCAGATACGCAGTATTTT.